One and the same sample provided the 18 T cell receptor delta chains below, sequenced in a study of gamma-delta chains in newborns, infants, children. TCRdb reprocessed the reads through CATT. The sample has over a thousand delta-chain clones; around 0.99% are singletons. The sample taken for sequencing was blood. All receptors come from a child in good health.

This clone turned up a few times. This likely came from a read error, as a far larger clone is one base away. The chain couples TRDV2 to TRDJ1, with 9 bases fitting TRDD3. The CDR3 extends over 18 amino acids. V lost 5 bases, J lost 0 bases, and 15 bases stayed unmatched. CDR1 GEAIGNYY and CDR2 EKD come from the germline V gene. Here the CDR3 reads CACVSPNWGRRDTDKLIF. The CDR3, as DNA: TGTGCCTGTGTTTCCCCCAACTGGGGGAGACGAGACACCGATAAACTCATCTTT.

This chain joins TRDV2 and TRDJ1, with D possibly being TRDD3 (6 bases). The CDR3 covers 14 residues. The ends were cut back, 3 bases at V and 2 bases at J, with 12 bases in the middle. Germline V CDR1 and CDR2: GEAIGNYY, EKD. The CDR3 bases are TGTGCCTGTGACCTCACTGGGCGAACCGATAAACTCATCTTT. Its translation: CACDLTGRTDKLIF.

The chain is built from TRDV2 and TRDJ3; 7 nucleotides line up with TRDD3. V lost 1 base, J lost 0 bases, and 5 bases stayed unmatched. In germline, CDR1 is GEAIGNYY, CDR2 EKD. There are 18 residues in the CDR3. CDR3 amino acids: CACDTLGGSSWDTRQMFF. CDR3 nucleotide sequence: TGTGCCTGTGACACTCTGGGGGGAAGCTCCTGGGACACCCGACAGATGTTTTTC.

This clone is labeled as hyperexpanded. This same CDR3 is encoded by further DNA sequences in the sample. The DNA of the CDR3 is TGTGCCTGTGACTATATCCTGGGGACCACCGATAAACTCATCTTT. This gives the protein CACDYILGTTDKLIF. V is TRDV2 and J is TRDJ1; possibly TRDD3 for D (6 bases). Germline V gives CDR1 GEAIGNYY, CDR2 EKD. Trimming left V 3 bases short and J 1 base short, with 14 bases between. This CDR3 region has 15 residues.

This clone has only a few counts. The TCRdb record carries a much larger clone's protein, which differs from this DNA's translation at residue 10; a read error is the likely cause, and the protein listed here is the DNA translation. This chain links TRDV2 with TRDJ1, with a possible D match to TRDD3 (5 bases). CDR3 length equals 15 residues. The germline V gene has CDR1 GEAIGNYY and CDR2 EKD. The V and J ends lost 0 bases and 3 bases respectively, with 13 bases between them. The CDR3 sequence: CACDTLTGWADKLIF. The DNA of the CDR3 is TGTGCCTGTGACACCCTTACTGGATGGGCCGATAAACTCATCTTT.

This clone came up a few times. This probably arose from a read error, given a far larger clone one base away. The CDR3 spells CACDPTPSYGRENPWVEHIF. In nucleotides, the CDR3 is TGTGCCTGTGATCCGACACCTTCCTACGGGAGGGAGAACCCGTGGGTGGAACACATCTTT. The chain is built from TRDV2 and TRDJ1, with 9 positions matching TRDD2. CDR3 length: 20 residues. With V trimmed by 4 bases and J by 13 bases, 33 bases remained unmatched. Germline V gives CDR1 GEAIGNYY, CDR2 EKD.

V and J are TRDV2 and TRDJ1; 10 bases match TRDD3. The CDR3 has 15 residues. Germline V CDR1 and CDR2: GEAIGNYY, EKD. The J segment lost 2 bases and the V segment lost 0 bases, leaving 2 bases of the junction unmatched. The chain's CDR3 is CACDTLLGDTDKLIF. Here the CDR3 DNA reads TGTGCCTGTGACACCCTACTGGGGGATACCGATAAACTCATCTTT.

About this clone itself: A much larger clone lies one base from this, so it may be a read error. V and J are TRDV2 and TRDJ1, with 7 bases matching TRDD3. Germline assignment: CDR1 GEAIGNYY and CDR2 EKD. This CDR3 comprises 18 residues. DNA for the CDR3: TGTGCCCGTGACTCCTTACTTCTAGTGGGGGACGACCGGGATAAACTCATCTTT. Residues: CARDSLLLVGDDRDKLIF.

This clone was observed a few times. At one boundary the junction diverges from the germline segment, which might be a read error. The V gene is TRDV2, the J gene TRDJ2; TRDD3 aligns across 8 bases. Germline loops: CDR1 GEAIGNYY, CDR2 EKD. The CDR3 totals 15 residues. The DNA of the CDR3 is TGTGCCTGTGACAGTTTGGGGGATTTGACGGCACAACTCTTCTTT. Its translation: CACDSLGDLTAQLFF.

In its sample, this clone was seen a few times. The gene calls are TRDV2 and TRDJ3, with TRDD3 identical over 8 bases. CDR1 is GEAIGNYY, CDR2 EKD, per germline. The CDR3 spans 19 residues. J lost 0 bases, V lost 0 bases, and 6 bases had no gene match. This CDR3 is CACDTGWGKSSWDTRQMFF. DNA for the CDR3: TGTGCCTGTGACACCGGCTGGGGGAAGAGCTCCTGGGACACCCGACAGATGTTTTTC.

The sample holds a few counts of this clone. A far bigger clonotype differs at one base, so this is likely a read error. Other DNA sequences in this sample translate to the same CDR3. V and J are TRDV2 and TRDJ3, with a possible D match to TRDD3 (6 bases). The CDR3 extends over 17 amino acids. The germline V gene encodes CDR1 GEAIGNYY and CDR2 EKD. DNA of the CDR3: TGTGCCTGTGACGCTTCTGGGGTAGGTTGGGACACCAGACAGATGTTTTTC. Its translation is CACDASGVGWDTRQMFF.

In its sample, this clone was seen a few times. This sequence is one base from a far larger clone and is likely a read error. The chain joins TRDV2 to TRDJ1; 7 bases are shared with TRDD3. CDR3 length equals 17 residues. The germline V gene has CDR1 GEAIGNYY and CDR2 EKD. The ends lost 1 base at V and 3 bases at J; junction bases unmatched: 13. CDR3 nucleotides: TGTGCCTGTGACACTCTCACTGGGGATCGTTTCGCCGATAAACTCATCTTT. This sequence encodes CACDTLTGDRFADKLIF.

About this clone: At one boundary the junction diverges from the germline segment, which might be a read error. The chain joins TRDV2 to TRDJ3; 10 bases line up with TRDD3. The CDR3 consists of 18 residues. Germline loops: CDR1 GEAIGNYY, CDR2 EKD. Written as DNA, the CDR3 is TGTGCCTGCGACACTGGGGGATTCAGCTCCTGGGACACCCAACAGATGTTTTTC. As protein: CACDTGGFSSWDTQQMFF.

This clone is labeled large. The rearrangement joins TRDV2 to TRDJ3, with 8 bases identical to TRDD3. Looked up from germline, CDR1 is GEAIGNYY and CDR2 is EKD. The CDR3 has 20 residues. V shed 4 bases, J shed 0 bases, and the junction held 13 bases outside the gene matches. CDR3: CACEGVTGGPRSWDTRQMFF. As DNA, the CDR3 is TGTGCCTGTGAAGGGGTTACTGGGGGCCCTCGCTCCTGGGACACCCGACAGATGTTTTTC.

A note on this clone: A much larger clone sits a single nucleotide away, making a read error possible. The chain links TRDV2 to TRDJ3, with 8 bases identical to TRDD3. The germline V gene encodes CDR1 GEAIGNYY and CDR2 EKD. CDR3 length equals 18 residues. The V gene end was trimmed by 0 bases and the J gene end by 0 bases; junction bases not matched to a gene: 3. CDR3 coding DNA: TGTGCCTGTGACACCGAGGGATACGACTCCTGGGACACCCGACAGATGTTTTTC. It specifies CACDTEGYDSWDTRQMFF.

This clone has only a few counts. The protein held in TCRdb is that of a much larger clone and does not match this DNA's translation at residue 16, likely because of a read error; the protein shown is translated from the DNA. This chain uses TRDV2 with TRDJ1; possibly TRDD2 for D (6 bases). Germline V lookup: CDR1 GEAIGNYY, CDR2 EKD. The CDR3 has 19 residues. CDR3 in DNA: TGTGCCTGTGACACGATCCTACGCGCGAGGGGTATTGTCACCGATACACTCATCTTT. Translated: CACDTILRARGIVTDTLIF.

The chain joins TRDV2 to TRDJ3; 9 bases match TRDD3. In germline, CDR1 is GEAIGNYY, CDR2 EKD. The CDR3 extends over 19 amino acids. The V gene end was trimmed by 3 bases and the J gene end by 0 bases; junction bases not matched to a gene: 8. The CDR3 protein is CACDPLDWGTSWDTRQMFF. DNA for the CDR3: TGTGCCTGTGACCCGCTAGACTGGGGGACCTCCTGGGACACCCGACAGATGTTTTTC.

This clone was recorded a few times. Since a far larger clone is one base different, this is likely a read error. The identical CDR3 is also encoded by other nucleotide sequences in the sample. The chain recombines TRDV2 with TRDJ1, with TRDD3 matching 12 bases. Germline CDR1 reads GEAIGNYY; CDR2 reads EKD. This CDR3 has 18 amino acids. CDR3 sequence: CACDTVSSGGYGTDKLIF. The CDR3 DNA follows: TGTGCCTGTGACACCGTCTCGTCTGGGGGATACGGCACCGACAAACTCATCTTT.